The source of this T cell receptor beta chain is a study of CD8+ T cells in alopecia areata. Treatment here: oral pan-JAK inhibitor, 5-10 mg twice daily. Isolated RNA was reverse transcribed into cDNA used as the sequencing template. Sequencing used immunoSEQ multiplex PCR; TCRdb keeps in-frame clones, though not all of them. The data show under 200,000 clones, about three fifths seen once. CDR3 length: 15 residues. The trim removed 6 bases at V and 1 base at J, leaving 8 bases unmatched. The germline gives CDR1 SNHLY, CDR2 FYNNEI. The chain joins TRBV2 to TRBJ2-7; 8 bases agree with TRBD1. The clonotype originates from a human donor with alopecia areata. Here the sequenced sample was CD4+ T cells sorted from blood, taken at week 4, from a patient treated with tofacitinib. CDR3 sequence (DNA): TGTGCCAGCAGCCTTGGACAGGGAGGATCCTACGAGCAGTACTTC. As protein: CASSLGQGGSYEQYF.